The clone carrying this T cell receptor (beta chain) turned up a few times. The antigen remains undetermined. The germline gives CDR1 SGHTA, CDR2 FQGNSA. The CDR3 sequence is 13 residues long. V lost 5 bases, J lost 4 bases, and 9 bases lay in between. These data belong to a study of radiation and T cells in renal cell carcinoma. As to treatment: treatment-naive control, cytoreductive nephrectomy. The patient's renal cell carcinoma had clear cell pathology. Control tumor donors were a few females and around 11 males, median age roughly 62 years. The protocol was immunoSEQ multiplex PCR, while the TCRdb copy is restricted to in-frame clones and leaves out a portion. The sample contains around 18,000 clones, about 50% of which appear only once. Study-level points and caveats: Compared with controls, irradiated tumors showed greater TCR clonality.

The sequence derives from a man in his forties or fifties with renal cell carcinoma. The chain uses TRBV7-2 and TRBJ1-5; a weak D match, TRBD1 (5 bases). Here the sequenced sample was tumor tissue, taken from a patient whose treatment was nephrectomy without radiotherapy. Here the CDR3 DNA reads TGTGCCAGCAGCCCAGACAGAAATCAGCCCCAGCATTTT. Its translation: CASSPDRNQPQHF. Drawing the rest from reference TRBV7-2 and TRBJ1-5, the complete variable domain is GAGVSQSPSNKVTEKGKDVELRCDPISGHTALYWYRQSLGQGLEFLIYFQGNSAPDKSGLPSDRFSAERTGGSVSTLTIQRTQQEDSAVYLCASSPDRNQPQHFGDGTRLSIL.